These 21 T cell receptor beta chains were sequenced from one sample in a study of CD8+CD57+ T cells in acquired aplastic anemia. Genomic DNA acted as the template from which TCR beta VDJ combination and CDR3 sequence profiling were carried out. TCRdb redid the calling of the reads with MiXCR, one entry per CDR3 protein. The sample consists of 150,000 or so distinct CDR3 sequences, around half of them appearing once. Patients included in sequencing had previously demonstrated CD8+CD57+ cell expansion by flow cytometry. Sequencing was carried out using sorted CD4+, CD8+, or CD8+CD57+ T cells (not recorded which) from PBMCs. The receptors come from a human donor with aplastic anemia.

The rearrangement links TRBV9 to TRBJ1-2; D gene uncertain. CDR1 and CDR2 (germline): SGDLS, YYNGEE. Trimming took 4 bases from V and 2 from J, leaving 15 bases between them. The CDR3 has 15 residues. In DNA, the CDR3 is TGTGCCAGCAGCCAAGATTCAGCAGGAAACTATGGCTACACCTTC. Translated: CASSQDSAGNYGYTF.

This clonotype showed up many times. The rearrangement uses TRBV7-2 and TRBJ2-5; TRBD2 agrees at 8 bases. With 6 bases clipped from V and 3 bases from J, the junction kept 6 bases outside the gene matches. The CDR3 is 14 residues long. Germline V gene sequence: CDR1 SGHTA, CDR2 FQGNSA. This CDR3 is CASSQGLAEETQYF. CDR3 in DNA: TGTGCCAGCAGTCAAGGACTAGCAGAAGAGACCCAGTACTTC. The variable domain in full, completed from reference TRBV7-2 and TRBJ2-5, reads GAGVSQSPSNKVTEKGKDVELRCDPISGHTALYWYRQSLGQGLEFLIYFQGNSAPDKSGLPSDRFSAERTGGSVSTLTIQRTQQEDSAVYLCASSQGLAEETQYFGPGTRLLVL.

This clonotype was picked up a small number of times. The chain uses TRBV30 and TRBJ1-5; D is ambiguous. From germline, CDR1 is GTSNPN and CDR2 SVGIG (reference sequence). The CDR3 runs 13 residues. Trimming took off 1 base at V and 0 bases at J, with 4 bases between the two ends. CDR3 sequence: CAWSENSNQPQHF. The CDR3 region has the DNA TGTGCCTGGAGTGAAAATAGCAATCAGCCCCAGCATTTT.

This clonotype showed up just a few times. The CDR3 DNA reads as TGTGCCAGCAGTGAAGCCGGGCGGAATGAAAAACTGTTTTTT. Translated, it gives CASSEAGRNEKLFF. This sequence joins TRBV25-1 and TRBJ1-4; D not certain. Germline values: CDR1 MGHDK, CDR2 SYGVNS. The CDR3 is 14 amino acids. Trimming pared 2 bases from V and 5 bases from J, leaving 9 bases between.

This clonotype was observed many times. The rearrangement joins TRBV4-3 to TRBJ1-2, with 7 bases matching TRBD1. Germline trimming cut 0 bases from V and 7 bases from J; bases unmatched to any gene: 8. The CDR3 is made up of 15 amino acids. The V gene's germline CDR1 is LGHNA and CDR2 YSLEER. The chain's CDR3 is CASSQDWRGPGGYTF. In DNA form, the CDR3 reads TGCGCCAGCAGCCAAGATTGGAGGGGGCCGGGTGGCTACACCTTC.

This clonotype was recorded at least ten times. This chain joins TRBV15 and TRBJ1-3, with 7 bases fitting TRBD1. This CDR3 has 16 residues. Per the germline V gene, CDR1 is LNHNV and CDR2 is YYDKDF (reference sequence). With 1 base clipped from V and 4 bases from J, the junction kept 7 bases outside the gene matches. CDR3 bases: TGTGCCACCAGCAGAGCCGAGGGACAGCGGGGAAACACCATATATTTT. Amino acids: CATSRAEGQRGNTIYF.

This chain links TRBV10-3 with TRBJ1-6, with a weak D call TRBD1 (5 bases). The CDR3 has 14 residues. CDR1 is ENHRY, CDR2 SYGVKD, per germline. The V and J ends lost 6 bases and 5 bases respectively, with 11 bases between them. The CDR3 DNA is TGTGCCATCAGCCAGGGCATTGATAATTCACCCCTCCACTTT. Its translation is CAISQGIDNSPLHF.

This clonotype was detected ten times or more. The gene calls are TRBV20-1 and TRBJ1-1, with D unclear. Deletions cut 2 bases from V and 3 bases from J, with 7 bases between. The CDR3 runs 12 residues. CDR1 and CDR2 from the germline V gene are DFQATT and SNEGSKA (reference sequence). Here the CDR3 DNA reads TGCAGTGCTAGACAGTGGGACACTGAAGCTTTCTTT. This gives the protein CSARQWDTEAFF.

This clonotype was counted ten times or more. J is TRBJ1-5 and V is TRBV19; D is undetermined. Germline CDR1 reads LNHDA; CDR2 reads SQIVND (reference sequence). This CDR3 is 18 amino acids long. V was shortened by 3 bases and J by 2 bases, with 20 bases between the two germline ends. The CDR3 region is CASSINQVTPRGNQPQHF. The CDR3 DNA sequence: TGTGCCAGTAGTATCAATCAGGTGACACCAAGGGGCAATCAGCCCCAGCATTTT.

This clonotype came up a few times. The chain uses TRBV10-3 and TRBJ2-3; either TRBD1 or TRBD2 may fit D (6 bases each). V gave up 2 bases and J gave up 5 bases, with 11 bases separating them. This CDR3 region has 14 residues. Per germline, CDR1 ENHRY and CDR2 SYGVKD. CDR3 nucleotides: TGTGCCATCAGTGAGAGGGGGGAGAGAGATACGCAGTATTTT. As protein: CAISERGERDTQYF.

This clonotype was counted ten times or more. The chain is built from TRBV19 and TRBJ1-5; no clear D gene. Germline CDR1 reads LNHDA; CDR2 reads SQIVND (reference sequence). Between the trimmed V and J ends, which lost 5 bases and 3 bases, there was a span of 8 bases. The CDR3 sequence is 13 residues long. CDR3 region: CASSRQDNQPQHF. In nucleotides, the CDR3 is TGTGCCAGTAGTCGTCAGGACAATCAGCCCCAGCATTTT.

Ten or more counts support this clonotype. The chain employs TRBV4-3 and TRBJ1-6; D gene unclear. The CDR3 contains 16 residues. Germline loops: CDR1 LGHNA, CDR2 YSLEER. V shed 0 bases and J shed 6 bases, with 12 bases lying between them. CDR3 sequence reads: CASSQDPPGGNSPLHF. DNA for the CDR3: TGCGCCAGCAGCCAAGATCCTCCGGGAGGTAATTCACCCCTCCACTTT.

Worth noting for this clonotype: The junction departs from germline at one end; a sequencing error may be responsible. V usage is TRBV11-1 and J usage is TRBJ1-3; D uncertain. The CDR3 contains 16 residues. Germline assignment: CDR1 SGHAT and CDR2 FQDESV (reference sequence). The CDR3 spells CASSKGKAASGSTIYF. CDR3 nucleotide sequence: TGTGCCAGCAGCAAGGGAAAAGCCGCCTCTGGAAGCACCATATATTTT.

In this sample, this clonotype turned up many times. This chain links TRBV2 with TRBJ1-5, with a weak D call TRBD1 (6 bases). The CDR3 sequence is 14 residues long. The V gene lost 6 bases and the J gene lost 4 bases, with 13 bases spanning the gap. In germline, CDR1 is SNHLY, CDR2 FYNNEI. Here the CDR3 reads CASRGAGVNQPQHF. CDR3 DNA sequence: TGTGCCAGCAGGGGGGCGGGGGTTAATCAGCCCCAGCATTTT. Full variable domain (remainder filled in from reference TRBV2 and TRBJ1-5): EPEVTQTPSHQVTQMGQEVILRCVPISNHLYFYWYRQILGQKVEFLVSFYNNEISEKSEIFDDQFSVERPDGSNFTLKIRSTKLEDSAMYFCASRGAGVNQPQHFGDGTRLSIL.

This clonotype came up a few times. The chain couples TRBV6-1 to TRBJ1-2, with 9 nucleotides matching TRBD1. V shed 6 bases, J shed 7 bases, and the junction held 6 bases outside the gene matches. In germline, CDR1 is MNHNS, CDR2 SASEGT. The CDR3 has 13 residues. CDR3 DNA: TGTGCCAGCAGGATACAGGGGGCCTTTGGCTACACCTTC. Translating gives CASRIQGAFGYTF.

V gene TRBV27 combines with J gene TRBJ1-4; maybe TRBD1 (5 bases). The CDR3 is 15 amino acids. Germline CDR1 and CDR2: MNHEY and SMNVEV (reference sequence). Trimming stripped 0 bases from V and 7 bases from J, with 12 bases between. This chain's CDR3 is CASSLSARVGEKLFF. Written as DNA, the CDR3 is TGTGCCAGCAGTTTATCGGCCAGGGTGGGTGAAAAACTGTTTTTT.

About this clonotype: It may be a read error: a sequence one base away is much more abundant. The V gene is TRBV5-1, the J gene TRBJ1-4; weak D call: TRBD1 (6 bases). CDR3 length: 14 amino acids. Trimming took 3 bases from V and 11 from J, leaving 17 bases between them. Germline V lookup: CDR1 SGHRS, CDR2 YFSETQ. The CDR3 region is CASSSAGVGDKLFF. In DNA, the CDR3 is TGCGCCAGCAGCTCAGCAGGGGTTGGTGATAAACTGTTTTTT.

This sequence joins TRBV19 and TRBJ2-1; 8 bases map to TRBD2. Germline assignment: CDR1 LNHDA and CDR2 SQIVND (reference sequence). The ends lost 3 bases at V and 8 bases at J; junction bases unmatched: 6. CDR3 length equals 14 residues. The CDR3 bases are TGTGCCAGTAGTATTGGGACTAGGATTTATGAGCAGTTCTTC. Residues: CASSIGTRIYEQFF.

This chain joins TRBV25-1 and TRBJ1-1; no clear D gene. CDR3 size: 13 residues. Germline lookup yields CDR1 MGHDK and CDR2 SYGVNS. V dropped 6 bases and J dropped 3 bases, with 11 bases sitting between them. CDR3 DNA sequence: TGTGCCAGCAGCATAGGACGTGACACTGAAGCTTTCTTT. Amino acid sequence: CASSIGRDTEAFF.

V usage is TRBV5-4 and J usage is TRBJ2-1; D perhaps matches TRBD1 (5 bases). Germline assignment: CDR1 SGHNT and CDR2 YYREEE (reference sequence). Between the trimmed V and J ends, which lost 3 bases and 3 bases, there was a span of 16 bases. This CDR3 spans 16 amino acids. Here the CDR3 reads CASSSGRQGVYNEQFF. CDR3 DNA sequence: TGTGCCAGCAGCTCCGGCCGGCAGGGCGTCTACAATGAGCAGTTCTTC.

This clonotype is a singleton in its sample. A read error is likely, as this CDR3 ends without the conserved phenylalanine or tryptophan. The V call is TRBV6-1, the J call TRBJ2-5; 8 bases match TRBD1. The V gene end was trimmed by 8 bases and the J gene end by 3 bases; junction bases not matched to a gene: 5. CDR1 is MNHNS, CDR2 SASEGT, per germline. This CDR3 is 13 amino acids long. The CDR3 DNA reads TGTGCCAGCGGAGGACAGGGTAAAGAGACCCAGTACTCC. Translating gives CASGGQGKETQYS.